Following are 20 T cell receptor beta chains from one sample sequenced in a study of radiotherapy plus CTLA-4 blockade in lung cancer. Produced via immunoSEQ multiplex PCR; TCRdb's table is partial and in-frame only. The sample has 40,000 to 50,000 clones; approximately 78% are singletons. This specimen was peripheral blood, taken from a patient treated with radiotherapy plus ipilimumab. The receptors shown here come from a human donor with non-small cell lung cancer who had stable disease on radiotherapy plus ipilimumab.

V and J are TRBV27 and TRBJ2-2; 9 nucleotides agree with TRBD2. Germline values: CDR1 MNHEY, CDR2 SMNVEV (reference sequence). After removal of 8 bases from V and 5 bases from J, the junction contained 6 bases not matched to a gene. The CDR3 length is 14 residues. CDR3 sequence: CASLNSGRTGELFF. The DNA for the CDR3 is TGTGCCAGCTTAAATAGCGGGAGAACCGGGGAGCTGTTTTTT.

This rearrangement joins TRBV6-6 to TRBJ2-7; possible D gene TRBD2, 5 bases. Trimming removed 6 bases from V and 0 bases from J, with 6 bases in between. CDR1 and CDR2 (germline): MNHNY, SVGAGI (reference sequence). The CDR3 has 12 amino acids. Written as DNA, the CDR3 is TGTGCCAGCAGCCGGGACTCCTACGAGCAGTACTTC. As protein: CASSRDSYEQYF.

The V call is TRBV5-1, the J call TRBJ2-6; TRBD1 aligns across 7 bases. The length of the CDR3 is 17 residues. Unmatched junction bases numbered 6, after V lost 0 bases and J lost 3 bases. Germline CDR1 reads SGHRS; CDR2 reads YFSETQ. The CDR3 DNA reads TGCGCCAGCAGCTTGGTCCGACAGGGATTTGGGGCCAACGTCCTGACTTTC. This sequence encodes CASSLVRQGFGANVLTF.

The rearrangement uses TRBV7-2 and TRBJ2-7, with 8 bases fitting TRBD2. The CDR3 extends over 15 amino acids. CDR1 and CDR2 (germline): SGHTA, FQGNSA. V lost 5 bases, J lost 5 bases, and 11 bases stayed unmatched. The CDR3 DNA sequence: TGTGCCAGCAGCCGGAAGAGCGGGAGTGATCACGAGCAGTACTTC. Its protein product is CASSRKSGSDHEQYF.

This sequence joins TRBV4-1 and TRBJ1-2; D remains unclear. The germline gives CDR1 MGHRA, CDR2 YSYEKL. The CDR3 spans 13 residues. V lost 4 bases and J 2 bases, leaving 8 bases between the germline ends. The CDR3 region has the DNA TGCGCCAGCAGCCCTTCGGGAAACTATGGCTACACCTTC. Protein: CASSPSGNYGYTF.

V and J are TRBV4-2 and TRBJ2-1, with 14 bases identical to TRBD2. The CDR3 sequence is 16 residues long. Trimming cost V 5 bases and J 9 bases; bases outside gene matches: 9. Germline V gene lookup returns CDR1 LGHNA and CDR2 YNFKEQ. CDR3 loop: CASSDPGLAGVGEQFF. CDR3 DNA sequence: TGTGCCAGCAGCGATCCGGGACTAGCGGGAGTTGGTGAGCAGTTCTTC.

The chain couples TRBV28 to TRBJ1-5; 8 positions match TRBD1. The V gene's germline CDR1 is MDHEN and CDR2 SYDVKM. The V and J ends lost 6 bases and 0 bases, in that order; junction bases with no gene match: 10. The CDR3 spans 17 residues. In DNA form, the CDR3 reads TGTGCCAGCAGCCCCTCGGCAGGGGGCTATAGCAATCAGCCCCAGCATTTT. Protein product: CASSPSAGGYSNQPQHF.

This clone was counted between two and nine times. This sequence joins TRBV19 and TRBJ2-5; 7 nucleotides agree with TRBD2. Germline CDR1 reads LNHDA; CDR2 reads SQIVND (reference sequence). Losses at the gene ends were 3 bases for V and 8 bases for J; bases not matched to a gene: 15. This CDR3 has 16 amino acids. The DNA for the CDR3 is TGTGCCAGTAGTATGGAACCTAACGGACGCGGGGGAACCCAGTACTTC. The encoded protein is CASSMEPNGRGGTQYF. The complete variable domain, with remaining parts taken from reference TRBV19 and TRBJ2-5, reads DGGITQSPKYLFRKEGQNVTLSCEQNLNHDAMYWYRQDPGQGLRLIYYSQIVNDFQKGDIAEGYSVSREKKESFPLTVTSAQKNPTAFYLCASSMEPNGRGGTQYFGPGTRLLVL.

The chain is built from TRBV28 and TRBJ1-2; tentative D call: TRBD1 (6 bases). V lost 6 bases and J lost 8, with 19 bases in between. Germline CDR1 and CDR2: MDHEN and SYDVKM. The CDR3 loop spans 14 amino acids. CDR3 residues: CASRSWGGAEGYTF. The CDR3 DNA reads TGTGCCAGCAGATCCTGGGGGGGGGCGGAGGGCTACACCTTC.

The CDR3 reads CATSRGDRGRDPGELFF. The CDR3 DNA reads TGTGCCACCAGCAGGGGAGACAGGGGAAGGGACCCCGGGGAGCTGTTTTTT. J is TRBJ2-2 and V is TRBV15; 8 nucleotides agree with TRBD1. Germline V gene sequence: CDR1 LNHNV, CDR2 YYDKDF (reference sequence). The trim removed 3 bases at V and 6 bases at J, leaving 12 bases unmatched. This CDR3 contains 17 residues.

The chain combines TRBV28 with TRBJ2-1, with D possibly being TRBD2 (5 bases). The V end was cut by 5 bases, the J end by 6 bases, with 14 bases between. CDR3 length: 14 amino acids. Germline values: CDR1 MDHEN, CDR2 SYDVKM. The CDR3 DNA follows: TGTGCCAGCAGTCCCGGACTGGAAAGCAATGAGCAGTTCTTC. Its translation is CASSPGLESNEQFF.

The V call is TRBV6-6, the J call TRBJ2-3, with D perhaps TRBD1 (5 bases). This CDR3 region has 14 residues. V lost 0 bases and J lost 3, with 7 bases in between. CDR1 is MNHNY and CDR2 is SVGAGI in the germline V gene (reference sequence). CDR3 in amino acids: CASSYSGVTDTQYF. The DNA of the CDR3 is TGTGCCAGCAGTTACTCAGGGGTTACAGATACGCAGTATTTT.

This chain connects TRBV19 to TRBJ2-5; TRBD2 aligns across 8 bases. The CDR3 has 14 amino acids. CDR1 is LNHDA, CDR2 SQIVND, per germline (reference sequence). Germline trimming cut 10 bases from V and 1 base from J; bases unmatched to any gene: 8. CDR3 in amino acids: CATSGGALQETQYF. The CDR3 DNA reads TGTGCCACTTCGGGAGGGGCTCTCCAAGAGACCCAGTACTTC.

This rearrangement joins TRBV7-3 to TRBJ2-3; 10 bases line up with TRBD2. Germline V gives CDR1 SGHTA, CDR2 FQGTGA. The CDR3 is 15 residues long. With 3 bases clipped from V and 3 bases from J, the junction kept 3 bases outside the gene matches. The CDR3 nucleotides are TGTGCCAGCAGCTTGACTAGCGGGCGTACAGATACGCAGTATTTT. This gives the protein CASSLTSGRTDTQYF.

This clone was recorded a few times. The chain carries TRBV7-9 and TRBJ2-7, with a tentative D call TRBD1 (6 bases). The CDR3 is 13 amino acids. Germline V CDR1 and CDR2: SEHNR, FQNEAQ (reference sequence). Trimming removed 4 bases at V and 3 bases at J, with 10 bases between. This CDR3 is CASSSGRGYEQYF. Written as DNA, the CDR3 is TGTGCCAGCAGCTCCGGCAGGGGCTACGAGCAGTACTTC.

V is TRBV2 and J is TRBJ2-3; D is possibly TRBD2 (6 bases). The CDR3 length is 13 residues. Germline V gene data show CDR1 as SNHLY and CDR2 as FYNNEI. The ends were cut back, 6 bases at V and 3 bases at J, with 10 bases in the middle. The CDR3 region has the DNA TGTGCCAGCAGCGGGAGTCAAACAGATACGCAGTATTTT. Translating it yields CASSGSQTDTQYF.

This clone was found once. The chain has TRBV18 and TRBJ2-5; weak D call: TRBD1 (5 bases). The CDR3 is made up of 15 amino acids. Germline CDR1 KGHSH, CDR2 LQKENI. V lost 4 bases, J lost 2 bases, and 14 bases lay in between. The CDR3 DNA sequence: TGTGCCAGCTCACTTCGACAGAATCCACAAGAGACCCAGTACTTC. Translation gives CASSLRQNPQETQYF.

This clone turned up a few times. V is TRBV2 and J is TRBJ1-1, with 7 bases fitting TRBD1. The ends lost 8 bases at V and 3 bases at J; junction bases unmatched: 6. This CDR3 is built from 13 residues. The germline CDR1 and CDR2 sequences are SNHLY and FYNNEI. CDR3 protein: CASHRGQHTEAFF. As DNA, the CDR3 is TGTGCCAGCCACAGGGGCCAGCACACTGAAGCTTTCTTT.

V and J are TRBV29-1 and TRBJ2-7; D is perhaps TRBD2 (5 bases). V lost 0 bases to trimming and J lost 4 bases, with 13 bases between them. Germline CDR1 SQVTM, CDR2 ANQGSEA. This CDR3 is 14 amino acids long. CDR3 sequence: CSVEELGGLYEQYF. The CDR3 DNA is TGCAGCGTTGAAGAGTTAGGAGGTCTTTACGAGCAGTACTTC.

The chain has TRBV5-1 and TRBJ2-3; 9 positions agree with TRBD1. CDR3 length: 13 residues. The V gene's germline CDR1 is SGHRS and CDR2 YFSETQ. The junction had 3 bases not matched to a gene; V was cut back by 4 bases and J by 6 bases. The CDR3 is CASSTDRGDTQYF. CDR3 DNA sequence: TGCGCCAGCAGCACGGACAGGGGTGATACGCAGTATTTT. Looking up the rest from reference TRBV5-1 and TRBJ2-3 gives the full variable domain: KAGVTQTPRYLIKTRGQQVTLSCSPISGHRSVSWYQQTPGQGLQFLFEYFSETQRNKGNFPGRFSGRQFSNSRSEMNVSTLELGDSALYLCASSTDRGDTQYFGPGTRLTVL.